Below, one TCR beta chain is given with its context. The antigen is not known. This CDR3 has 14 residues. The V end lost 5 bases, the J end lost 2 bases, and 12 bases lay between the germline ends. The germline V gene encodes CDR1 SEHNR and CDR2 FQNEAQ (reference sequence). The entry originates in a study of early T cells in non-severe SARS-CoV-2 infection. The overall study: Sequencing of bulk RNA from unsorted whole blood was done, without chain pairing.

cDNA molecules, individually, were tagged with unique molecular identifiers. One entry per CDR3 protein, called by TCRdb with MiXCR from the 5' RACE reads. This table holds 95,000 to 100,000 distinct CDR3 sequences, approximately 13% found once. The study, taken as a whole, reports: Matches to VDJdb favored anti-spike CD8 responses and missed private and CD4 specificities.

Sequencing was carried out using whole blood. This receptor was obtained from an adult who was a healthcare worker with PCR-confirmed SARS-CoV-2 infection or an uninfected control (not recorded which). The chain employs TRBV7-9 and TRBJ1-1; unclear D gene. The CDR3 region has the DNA TGTGCCAGCAGCGAGGGCAGTACAAACACTGAAGCTTTCTTT. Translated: CASSEGSTNTEAFF.